These T cell receptor beta chains were read from a single sample in a study of blood T cells in healthy people across ages. TCRdb called the 5' RACE reads again in MiXCR, with one record for every CDR3 protein. This table holds just under 750,000 distinct CDR3 sequences, about a fifth found once. The sequenced material came from blood. Receptors were obtained from a man aged 70-80 years in good health. Each CDR3 is given with its conserved first and last residue. A clone size is listed for some rows: how often the clone was seen (once, few, many), or a class if it is expanded.

V | size | CDR3
TRBV2 | few | CASSELPPLGQYF
TRBV29-1 | . | CSVVERRSNTEAFF
TRBV28 | . | CASRLAPDRDYGYTF
TRBV7-2 | few | CASSHISGRASNEQFF
TRBV20-1 | few | CSARKYIGDDTEAFF
TRBV18 | many | CASSGGQQETQYF
TRBV6-5 | few | CASSPRDGNEKLFF
TRBV6-2/TRBV6-3 | few | CASKDRFAAYGYTF
TRBV20-1 | few | CSARPGTATQETQYF
TRBV6-5 | few | CASSYIAGGKETQYF
TRBV28 | few | CASRPPARGNTEAFF
TRBV5-1 | . | CASSFWTGTGTGELFF
TRBV18 | few | CASSPYGGASLTEAFF
TRBV20-1 | once | CSARGTGNSYEQYF
TRBV7-9 | . | CASSSNLQGARNTIYF
TRBV4-3 | few | CASSQKSGIYNEQFF
TRBV27 | few | CASSPNWTGLGEAFF
TRBV7-9 | . | CASSPGRGVRAKNIQYF
TRBV4-2 | many | CASSQDPASTDTQYF
TRBV6-2/TRBV6-3 | . | CASSYSQGGVNDSPLHF
TRBV19 | . | CASGTGRGNEQFF
TRBV29-1 | few | CSVAGGGTDTQYF
TRBV20-1 | few | CSARDPAKGEDEQFF
TRBV28 | . | CASSFPSRGHRDYEQYF
TRBV9 | . | CASSRLAGETDTQYF
TRBV12-3/TRBV12-4 | once | CASTGTASFYGYTF
TRBV24-1 | . | CATSDFGGPTDSYNEQFF
TRBV7-3 | . | CASSSPGTGLRNIQYF
TRBV12-3/TRBV12-4 | few | CASSFQEGETQYF
TRBV12-3/TRBV12-4 | few | CASSSDTRLQFF
TRBV5-1 | . | CASSWRGQETQYF
TRBV29-1 | . | CSVEDPSRTGWGNEQFF
TRBV6-2/TRBV6-3 | . | CASTDRAGETYEQYF
TRBV18 | few | CASSLRGDSNQPQHF
TRBV14 | few | CASSQESGQGRLYNELFF
TRBV12-3/TRBV12-4 | few | CASSGTELGEKLFF
TRBV11-2 | . | CASSLDTESYEQYF
TRBV7-9 | once | CASSRATNRGHDEKLFF
TRBV7-2 | once | CASSSGYVRGDEKLFF
TRBV29-1 | few | CSVNTGGASYEQYF
TRBV5-1 | . | CAGSLTGNQETQYF
TRBV6-5 | . | CASSGTGIGIQYF
TRBV24-1 | . | CATGSGTGREAFF
TRBV3-1 | . | CASSQDRQGYLGGELFF
TRBV12-3/TRBV12-4 | few | CASSQLNSPLHF
TRBV13 | . | CASSLFSGGINEQFF
TRBV7-2 | . | CASSLGNLGNTIYF
TRBV21-1 | few | CASSKDRASNTEAFF
TRBV2 | few | CANGPFRDRNYGYTF
TRBV6-2/TRBV6-3 | . | CASSQPRGNNQPQHF
TRBV7-9 | many | CASSLKGDRGPGLAFF